This T cell receptor (beta chain) is from a study of T cells in Graves' hyperthyroidism and ophthalmopathy. This CDR3 contains 12 residues. Germline V CDR1 and CDR2: ENHRY, SYGVKD. Study results and limitations: Stable hyperthyroidism and ophthalmopathy were separated using 13 V-J signatures. Most thyroid clonotypes expanded above 0.001 appeared in blood too.

What was amplified from RNA transcripts were TCR beta CDR3 regions. The primer set for the first-round RT-PCR of the TCR CDR3 was HTBI. Each CDR3 protein is one row after TCRdb ran MiXCR on the multiplex PCR reads. Of 560,000 or so distinct CDR3 sequences in the sample, about 43% were seen once. This clonotype was detected ten times or more. Its antigen is not identified. Mismatch with germline at one junction end may stem from a read error. Recently diagnosed hyperthyroidism of less than 2 months' duration affected patients aged 18 to 65. Sequenced material: peripheral blood or thyroid tissue (not recorded which). The clonotype was recovered from a woman younger than 30 with Graves' hyperthyroidism. The chain has TRBV10-3 and TRBJ2-5, with D unresolved. The CDR3: CASSESRETQYF. CDR3 bases: TGCGCCAGCAGTGAGTCAAGGGAGACCCAGTACTTC.